This paragraph reports one T cell receptor (beta chain). Its cognate antigen is unknown. CDR1 MGHRA and CDR2 YSYEKL come from the germline V gene. V lost 5 bases and J 3 bases, leaving 14 bases between the germline ends. The CDR3 totals 15 residues. Data came from immunoSEQ multiplex PCR; TCRdb stores just in-frame clones and leaves some out. The data show 110,000 or so clones, with 75% to 90% seen just once and about 7.1% held by the top ten. This entry belongs to a study of T cell responses to AZD1222 COVID-19 vaccine. General observations from the study: Baseline seropositivity occurred in only a handful of AZD1222 recipients.

The source is an adult who received the AZD1222 COVID-19 vaccine. This specimen consisted of peripheral blood, obtained 28 days after the second AZD1222 dose. The chain employs TRBV4-1 and TRBJ1-3; D unclear. CDR3 sequence reads: CASSETVVNGNTIYF. The DNA of the CDR3 is TGCGCCAGCAGCGAGACGGTTGTGAATGGAAACACCATATATTTT.